This TCR beta chain was sequenced in a study of OX40 agonist ivuxolimab in advanced cancers. Study-level findings and limits: The mean number of expanded clones was higher in CD8+ T cells than in CD4+.

This clone was seen just once. The antigen remains unidentified. Germline V gene sequence: CDR1 SGDLS, CDR2 YYNGEE. The J segment lost 2 bases and the V segment lost 4 bases, leaving 6 bases of the junction unmatched. The CDR3 extends over 15 amino acids. Using immunoSEQ multiplex PCR, the repertoire was profiled, and TCRdb retains in-frame clones only, with some absent. The sample consists of several thousand clones, 70% to 80% of them appearing once. This receptor was taken from an adult with an advanced solid tumor such as melanoma, head and neck, liver or kidney cancer. Here the sequenced sample was CD4+ or CD8+ T cells sorted from blood, taken in a trial of the OX40 agonist ivuxolimab. The J gene is TRBJ1-2, the V gene TRBV9, with 9 bases that match TRBD1. The CDR3 spells CASSPKGTGNYGYTF. The CDR3 region has the DNA TGTGCCAGCAGCCCTAAAGGGACAGGGAACTATGGCTACACCTTC.